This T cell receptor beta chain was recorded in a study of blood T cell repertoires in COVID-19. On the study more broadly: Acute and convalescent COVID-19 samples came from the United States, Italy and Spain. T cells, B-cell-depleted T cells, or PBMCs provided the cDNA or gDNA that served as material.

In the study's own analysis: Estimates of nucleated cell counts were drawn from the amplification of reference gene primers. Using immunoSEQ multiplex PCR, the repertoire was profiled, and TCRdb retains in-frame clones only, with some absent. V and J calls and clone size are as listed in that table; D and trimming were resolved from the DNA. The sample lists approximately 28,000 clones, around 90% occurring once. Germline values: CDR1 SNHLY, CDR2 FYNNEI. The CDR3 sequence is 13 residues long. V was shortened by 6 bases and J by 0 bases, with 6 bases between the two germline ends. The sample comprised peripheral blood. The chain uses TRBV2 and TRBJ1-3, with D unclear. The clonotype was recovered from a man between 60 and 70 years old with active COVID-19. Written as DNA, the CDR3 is TGTGCCAGCAGCTCTTACTCTGGAAACACCATATATTTT. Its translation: CASSSYSGNTIYF.